The entry below gives a single TCR beta chain sequence along with its context. The sample originates from a study of blood T cell repertoires in COVID-19. CDR1 is MDHEN, CDR2 SYDVKM, per germline. Trimming took 4 bases from V and 8 from J, leaving 20 bases between them. CDR3 size: 15 residues. The protocol was immunoSEQ multiplex PCR, while the TCRdb copy is restricted to in-frame clones and leaves out a portion. The sample records hundreds of thousands of clones, about 87% being singletons. Source material: PBMCs or T cells enriched from blood (not recorded which). The clonotype comes from a man aged 40-50 years in a cohort exposed to, infected with or recovered from COVID-19 (not recorded which). The V gene is TRBV28, the J gene TRBJ1-1; a possible D gene is TRBD1 (6 bases). The CDR3 loop is CASSSTNKHRDEAFF. In nucleotides, the CDR3 is TGTGCCAGCAGTTCCACAAATAAGCACAGGGACGAAGCTTTCTTT.